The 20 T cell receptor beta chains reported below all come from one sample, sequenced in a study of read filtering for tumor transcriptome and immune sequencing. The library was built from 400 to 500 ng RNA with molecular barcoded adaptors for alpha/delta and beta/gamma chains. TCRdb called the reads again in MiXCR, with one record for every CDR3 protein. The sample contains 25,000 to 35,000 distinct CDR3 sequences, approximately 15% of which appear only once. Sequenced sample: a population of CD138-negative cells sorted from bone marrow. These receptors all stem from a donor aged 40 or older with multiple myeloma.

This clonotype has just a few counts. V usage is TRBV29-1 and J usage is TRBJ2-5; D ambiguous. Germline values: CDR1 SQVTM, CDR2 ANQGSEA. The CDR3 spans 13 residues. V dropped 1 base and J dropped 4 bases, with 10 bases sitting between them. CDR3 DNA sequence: TGCAGCGTTGAAGGGAGCCCCCGAGAGACCCAGTACTTC. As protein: CSVEGSPRETQYF.

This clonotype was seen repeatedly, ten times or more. This CDR3 is CASSIWGRPETQYF. The CDR3 DNA follows: TGTGCCAGTAGTATATGGGGGCGCCCAGAGACCCAGTACTTC. The chain joins TRBV19 to TRBJ2-5, with D possibly matching TRBD1 (6 bases). CDR1 is LNHDA and CDR2 is SQIVND in the germline V gene (reference sequence). The CDR3 sequence is 14 residues long. V gave up 2 bases and J gave up 4 bases, with 11 bases separating them.

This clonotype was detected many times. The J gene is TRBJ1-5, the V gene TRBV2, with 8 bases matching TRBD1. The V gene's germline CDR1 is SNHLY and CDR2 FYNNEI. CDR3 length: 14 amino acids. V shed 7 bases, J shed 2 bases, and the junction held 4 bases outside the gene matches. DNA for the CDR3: TGTGCCAGCACCCCGGGACAGGGCAATCAGCCCCAGCATTTT. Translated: CASTPGQGNQPQHF.

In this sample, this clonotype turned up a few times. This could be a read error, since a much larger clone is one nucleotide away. The CDR3 nucleotides are TGTGCCAGCAACCTGGACAGGGGGAGTACTGAAGCTTTCTTT. Encoded protein: CASNLDRGSTEAFF. This chain connects TRBV2 to TRBJ1-1; the match to TRBD1 covers 10 bases. CDR1 and CDR2 (germline): SNHLY, FYNNEI. The ends lost 7 bases at V and 5 bases at J; junction bases unmatched: 7. The CDR3 is 14 residues long.

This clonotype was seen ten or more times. The CDR3 loop reads CASTGTNTDTQYF. Written as DNA, the CDR3 is TGTGCCAGCACCGGGACAAACACAGATACGCAGTATTTT. The gene calls are TRBV2 and TRBJ2-3; D is possibly TRBD1 (6 bases). Trimming stripped 7 bases from V and 2 bases from J, with 10 bases between. The CDR3 runs to 13 residues. Looked up from germline, CDR1 is SNHLY and CDR2 is FYNNEI. Looking up the rest from reference TRBV2 and TRBJ2-3 gives the full variable domain: EPEVTQTPSHQVTQMGQEVILRCVPISNHLYFYWYRQILGQKVEFLVSFYNNEISEKSEIFDDQFSVERPDGSNFTLKIRSTKLEDSAMYFCASTGTNTDTQYFGPGTRLTVL.

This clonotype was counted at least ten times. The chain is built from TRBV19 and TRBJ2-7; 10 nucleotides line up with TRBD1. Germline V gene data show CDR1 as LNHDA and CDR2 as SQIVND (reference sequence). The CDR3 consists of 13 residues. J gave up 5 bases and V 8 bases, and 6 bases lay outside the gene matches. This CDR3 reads CASSRTGGHEQYF. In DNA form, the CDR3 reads TGTGCCAGTTCCCGGACAGGGGGTCACGAGCAGTACTTC.

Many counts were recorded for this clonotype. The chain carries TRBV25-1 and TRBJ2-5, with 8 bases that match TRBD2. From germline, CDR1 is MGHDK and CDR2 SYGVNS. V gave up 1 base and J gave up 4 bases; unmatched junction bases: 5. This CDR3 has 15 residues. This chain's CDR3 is CASSEWLAGIETQYF. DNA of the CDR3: TGTGCCAGCAGTGAATGGCTAGCGGGTATAGAGACCCAGTACTTC.

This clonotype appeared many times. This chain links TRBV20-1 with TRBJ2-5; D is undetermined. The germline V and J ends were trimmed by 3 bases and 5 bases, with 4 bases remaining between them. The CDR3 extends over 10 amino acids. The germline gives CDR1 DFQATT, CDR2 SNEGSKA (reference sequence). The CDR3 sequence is CSASLETQYF. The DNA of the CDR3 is TGCAGTGCTAGTCTGGAGACCCAGTACTTC.

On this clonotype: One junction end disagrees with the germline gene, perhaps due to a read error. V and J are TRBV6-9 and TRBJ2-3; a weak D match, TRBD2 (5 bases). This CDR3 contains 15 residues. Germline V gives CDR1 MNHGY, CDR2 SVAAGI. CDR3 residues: CASSSERCQRRYAAF. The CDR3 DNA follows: TGTGCCAGCAGTTCAGAGCGGTGCCAACGGAGATACGCAGCATTT.

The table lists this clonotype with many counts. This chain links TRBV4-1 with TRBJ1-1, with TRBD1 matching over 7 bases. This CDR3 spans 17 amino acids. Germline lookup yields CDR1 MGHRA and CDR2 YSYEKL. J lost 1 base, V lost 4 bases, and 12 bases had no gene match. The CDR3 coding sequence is TGCGCCAGCAGCCGCTCCAGGCGGGCAGGGGGGAACACTGAAGCTTTCTTT. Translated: CASSRSRRAGGNTEAFF.

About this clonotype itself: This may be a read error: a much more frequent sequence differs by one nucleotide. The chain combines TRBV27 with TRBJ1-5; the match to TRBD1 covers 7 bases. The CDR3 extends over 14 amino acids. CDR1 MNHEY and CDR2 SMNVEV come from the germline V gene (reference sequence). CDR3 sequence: CVSSLQGLNQPQHF. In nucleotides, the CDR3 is TGTGTCAGCAGCTTACAGGGGCTCAATCAGCCCCAGCATTTT.

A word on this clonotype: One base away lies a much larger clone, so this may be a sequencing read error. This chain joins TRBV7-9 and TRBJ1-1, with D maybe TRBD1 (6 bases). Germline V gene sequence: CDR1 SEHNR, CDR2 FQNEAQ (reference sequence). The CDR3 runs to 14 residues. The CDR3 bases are TGTGCCAGCAGCTTAGCGCGGCAGGGGATCGAAGTTTTCTTT. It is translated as CASSLARQGIEVFF.

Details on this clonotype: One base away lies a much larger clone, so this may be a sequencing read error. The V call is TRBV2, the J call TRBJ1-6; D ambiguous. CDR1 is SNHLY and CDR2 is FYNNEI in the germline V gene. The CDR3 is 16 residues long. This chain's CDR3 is CASSDRGASNNSPLHF. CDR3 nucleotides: TGTGCCAGCAGTGACCGGGGAGCCTCCAATAATTCACCCCTCCACTTT.

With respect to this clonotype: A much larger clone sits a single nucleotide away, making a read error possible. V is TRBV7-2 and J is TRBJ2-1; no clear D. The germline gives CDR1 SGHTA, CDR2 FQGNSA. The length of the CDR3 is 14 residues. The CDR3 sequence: CASSPGPPYNVQFF. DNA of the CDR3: TGTGCCAGCAGCCCCGGGCCCCCCTACAATGTGCAGTTCTTC.

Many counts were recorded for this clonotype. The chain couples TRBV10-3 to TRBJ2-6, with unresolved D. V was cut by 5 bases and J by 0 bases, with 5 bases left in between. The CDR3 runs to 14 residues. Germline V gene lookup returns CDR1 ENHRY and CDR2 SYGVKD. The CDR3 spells CAISSNSGANVLTF. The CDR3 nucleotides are TGTGCCATCAGTTCGAACTCTGGGGCCAACGTCCTGACTTTC.

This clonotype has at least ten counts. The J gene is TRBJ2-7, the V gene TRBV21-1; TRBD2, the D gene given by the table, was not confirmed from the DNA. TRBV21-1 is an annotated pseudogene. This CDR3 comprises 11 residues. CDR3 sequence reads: CASSPNTGTSV. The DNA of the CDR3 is TGTGCCAGCAGCCCAAATACCGGGACTAGTGTC.

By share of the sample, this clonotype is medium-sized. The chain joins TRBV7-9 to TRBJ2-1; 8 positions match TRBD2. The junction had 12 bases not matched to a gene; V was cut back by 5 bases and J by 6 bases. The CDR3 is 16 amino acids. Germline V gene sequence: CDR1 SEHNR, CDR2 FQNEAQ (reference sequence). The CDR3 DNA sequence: TGTGCCAGCAGCGGAAGGTTAGCGGGGATCCGCAATGAGCAGTTCTTC. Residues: CASSGRLAGIRNEQFF.

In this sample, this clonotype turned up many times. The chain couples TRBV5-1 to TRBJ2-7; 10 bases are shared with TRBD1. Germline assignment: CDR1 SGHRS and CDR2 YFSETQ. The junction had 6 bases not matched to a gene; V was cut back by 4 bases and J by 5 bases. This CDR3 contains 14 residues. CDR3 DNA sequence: TGCGCCAGCAGCCCGGGACAGGGGATCCACGAGCAGTACTTC. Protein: CASSPGQGIHEQYF.

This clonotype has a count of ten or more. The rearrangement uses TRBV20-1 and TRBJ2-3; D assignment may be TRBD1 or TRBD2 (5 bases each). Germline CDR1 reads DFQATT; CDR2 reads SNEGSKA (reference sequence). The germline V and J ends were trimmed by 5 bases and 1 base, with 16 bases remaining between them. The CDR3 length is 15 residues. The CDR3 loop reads CSAGLGTGRTDTQYF. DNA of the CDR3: TGCAGTGCTGGATTAGGGACGGGACGCACAGATACGCAGTATTTT.

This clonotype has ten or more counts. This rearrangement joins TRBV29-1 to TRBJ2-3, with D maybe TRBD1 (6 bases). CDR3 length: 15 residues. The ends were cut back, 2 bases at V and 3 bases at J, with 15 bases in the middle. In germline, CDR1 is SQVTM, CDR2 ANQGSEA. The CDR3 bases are TGCAGCGTTGAACCTTCTCAGGGGAAGACAGATACGCAGTATTTT. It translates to CSVEPSQGKTDTQYF.